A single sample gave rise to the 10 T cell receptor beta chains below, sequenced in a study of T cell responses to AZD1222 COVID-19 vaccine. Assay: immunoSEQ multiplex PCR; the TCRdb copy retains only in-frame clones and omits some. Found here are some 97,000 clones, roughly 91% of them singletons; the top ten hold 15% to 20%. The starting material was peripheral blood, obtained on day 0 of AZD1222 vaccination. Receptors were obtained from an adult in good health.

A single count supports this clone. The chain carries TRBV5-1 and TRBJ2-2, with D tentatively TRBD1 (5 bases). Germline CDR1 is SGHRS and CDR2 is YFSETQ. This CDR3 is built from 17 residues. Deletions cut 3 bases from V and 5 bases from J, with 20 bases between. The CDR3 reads CASSWGGEAKGTGELFF. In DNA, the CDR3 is TGCGCCAGCAGCTGGGGTGGCGAAGCGAAGGGGACCGGGGAGCTGTTTTTT. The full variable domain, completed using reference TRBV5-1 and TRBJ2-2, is KAGVTQTPRYLIKTRGQQVTLSCSPISGHRSVSWYQQTPGQGLQFLFEYFSETQRNKGNFPGRFSGRQFSNSRSEMNVSTLELGDSALYLCASSWGGEAKGTGELFFGEGSRLTVL.

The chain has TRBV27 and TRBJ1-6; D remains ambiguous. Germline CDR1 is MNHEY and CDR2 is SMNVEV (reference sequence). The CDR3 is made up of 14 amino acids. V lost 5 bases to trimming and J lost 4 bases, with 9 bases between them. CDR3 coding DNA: TGTGCCAGCAGTACTGGGAGGTATAATTCACCCCTCCACTTT. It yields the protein CASSTGRYNSPLHF.

In DNA form, the CDR3 reads TGTGCCAGCAGACGATCCGGGACAGGGGGCTATTCTAACTATGGCTACACCTTC. It specifies CASRRSGTGGYSNYGYTF. The gene calls are TRBV5-4 and TRBJ1-2, with 12 positions matching TRBD1. The J segment lost 0 bases and the V segment lost 5 bases, leaving 11 bases of the junction unmatched. The CDR3 has 18 residues. Germline assignment: CDR1 SGHNT and CDR2 YYREEE (reference sequence).

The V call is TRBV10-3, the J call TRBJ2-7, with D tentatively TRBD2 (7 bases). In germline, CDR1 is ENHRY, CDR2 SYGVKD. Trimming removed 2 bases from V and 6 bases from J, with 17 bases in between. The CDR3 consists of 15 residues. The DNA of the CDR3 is TGTGCCATCAGTGAGAGGGGGGAGGGCCCCTCCGAGCAGTACTTC. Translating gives CAISERGEGPSEQYF.

Written as DNA, the CDR3 is TGTGCCAGCAGCTTAGGCACAGGAGGGGATGAAAAACTGTTTTTT. Amino acid sequence: CASSLGTGGDEKLFF. The V and J genes are TRBV7-9 and TRBJ1-4; the D gene is possibly TRBD1 (5 bases). Germline V lookup: CDR1 SEHNR, CDR2 FQNEAQ (reference sequence). The V gene lost 1 base and the J gene lost 6 bases, with 12 bases spanning the gap. The CDR3 is made up of 15 amino acids.

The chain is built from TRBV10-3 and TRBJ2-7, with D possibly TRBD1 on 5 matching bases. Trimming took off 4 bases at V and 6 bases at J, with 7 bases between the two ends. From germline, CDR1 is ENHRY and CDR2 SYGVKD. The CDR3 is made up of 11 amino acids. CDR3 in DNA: TGTGCCATCAGTGCAGGGTTCGAGCAGTACTTC. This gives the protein CAISAGFEQYF.

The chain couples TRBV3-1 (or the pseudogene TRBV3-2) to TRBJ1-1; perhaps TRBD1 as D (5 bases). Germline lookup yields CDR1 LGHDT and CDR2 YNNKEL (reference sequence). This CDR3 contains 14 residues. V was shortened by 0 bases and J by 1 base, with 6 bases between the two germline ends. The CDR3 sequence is CASSQDGGNTEAFF. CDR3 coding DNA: TGTGCCAGCAGCCAAGATGGGGGGAACACTGAAGCTTTCTTT.

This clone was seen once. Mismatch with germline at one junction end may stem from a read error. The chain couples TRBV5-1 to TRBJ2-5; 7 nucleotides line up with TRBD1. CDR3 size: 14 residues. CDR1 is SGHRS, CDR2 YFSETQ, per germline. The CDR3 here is CASASGQTQATQYF. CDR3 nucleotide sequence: TGCGCCAGCGCCTCGGGACAGACTCAAGCGACCCAGTACTTC. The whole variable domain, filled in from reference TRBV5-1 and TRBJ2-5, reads KAGVTQTPRYLIKTRGQQVTLSCSPISGHRSVSWYQQTPGQGLQFLFEYFSETQRNKGNFPGRFSGRQFSNSRSEMNVSTLELGDSALYLCASASGQTQATQYFGPGTRLLVL.

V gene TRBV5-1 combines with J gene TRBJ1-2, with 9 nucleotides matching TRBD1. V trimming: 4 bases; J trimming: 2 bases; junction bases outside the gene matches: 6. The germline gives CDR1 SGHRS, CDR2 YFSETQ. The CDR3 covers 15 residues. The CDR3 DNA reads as TGCGCCAGCAGCGAGGACAGGGGAGGGAACTATGGCTACACCTTC. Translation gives CASSEDRGGNYGYTF.

The CDR3 nucleotides read TGTGCCAGCAGCTTCGGGAGGTTACTTCAAGAGACCCAGTACTTC. This encodes CASSFGRLLQETQYF. The chain recombines TRBV6-2 or TRBV6-3 with TRBJ2-5; 7 bases agree with TRBD2. The V gene's germline CDR1 is MNHEY and CDR2 SVGEGT. This CDR3 contains 15 residues. V shed 6 bases and J 2 bases; nucleotides not matched to a gene: 9.